Below, 30 T cell receptor beta chains from the same sample are listed, as sequenced in a study of cytomegalovirus exposure and HLA in healthy donors. With 60 Vbeta and 13 Jbeta primers, the PCR was carried out. Sequencing was performed with immunoSEQ multiplex PCR; in TCRdb, only in-frame clones are kept and a portion is missing. This table has 150,000 or so clones, 80% appearing once. The sequenced material came from PBMCs. These receptors were taken from a woman aged 40 to 55 in good health and CMV-seronegative.

The chain is built from TRBV5-6 and TRBJ2-5, with D tentatively TRBD2 (5 bases). CDR1 is SGHDT, CDR2 YYEEEE, per germline. The CDR3 consists of 19 residues. V was trimmed by 2 bases and J by 1 base, leaving 24 bases between them. This chain's CDR3 is CASSFKEALSFTPQETQYF. In nucleotides, the CDR3 is TGTGCCAGCAGCTTTAAGGAGGCCCTATCCTTTACCCCCCAAGAGACCCAGTACTTC.

This sequence joins TRBV15 and TRBJ2-7; TRBD2 aligns across 8 bases. CDR3 length equals 16 residues. Trimming cost V 5 bases and J 5 bases; bases outside gene matches: 14. The germline gives CDR1 LNHNV, CDR2 YYDKDF (reference sequence). The CDR3 sequence: CATSRGFGRGADEQYF. The CDR3 region has the DNA TGTGCCACCAGCCGGGGCTTTGGGCGGGGGGCCGACGAGCAGTACTTC. Combining the CDR3 with reference TRBV15 and TRBJ2-7 gives the whole variable domain DAMVIQNPRYQVTQFGKPVTLSCSQTLNHNVMYWYQQKSSQAPKLLFHYYDKDFNNEADTPDNFQSRRPNTSFCFLDIRSPGLGDTAMYLCATSRGFGRGADEQYFGPGTRLTVT.

The chain uses TRBV21-1 and TRBJ2-1; TRBD2 reflects the table's D call only, with no check against the DNA. TRBV21-1 is noted as a pseudogene. This CDR3 is 17 amino acids long. CDR3 sequence (DNA): TGTGCCAGCAGCTCCTATAAGACTAGCGGGAGTTTCAATGAGCAGTTCTTC. This gives the protein CASSSYKTSGSFNEQFF.

The gene calls are TRBV29-1 and TRBJ2-7, with a weak D call TRBD2 (5 bases). The ends were cut back, 4 bases at V and 1 base at J, with 14 bases in the middle. Germline-derived CDR1 and CDR2 are SQVTM and ANQGSEA. This CDR3 comprises 14 residues. The CDR3 loop is CSVGWRASSYEQYF. CDR3 bases: TGCAGCGTTGGTTGGCGGGCATCTTCCTACGAGCAGTACTTC.

There are a few counts of this clone. The chain uses TRBV7-3 and TRBJ1-5, with D possibly TRBD1 on 6 matching bases. This CDR3 has 13 residues. The V and J ends lost 3 bases and 3 bases respectively, with 6 bases between them. Per the germline V gene, CDR1 is SGHTA and CDR2 is FQGTGA. CDR3 nucleotides: TGTGCCAGCAGCTTGGGGGCCAATCAGCCCCAGCATTTT. Protein product: CASSLGANQPQHF. Full variable domain (outside the CDR3, taken from reference TRBV7-3 and TRBJ1-5): GAGVSQTPSNKVTEKGKYVELRCDPISGHTALYWYRQSLGQGPEFLIYFQGTGAADDSGLPNDRFFAVRPEGSVSTLKIQRTERGDSAVYLCASSLGANQPQHFGDGTRLSIL.

The chain uses TRBV28 and TRBJ1-1, with D possibly TRBD1 on 6 matching bases. V gave up 7 bases and J gave up 2 bases, with 14 bases separating them. CDR1 is MDHEN, CDR2 SYDVKM, per germline. This CDR3 has 14 residues. CDR3 nucleotide sequence: TGTGCCAGCATAACCGGGACAATAAACACTGAAGCTTTCTTT. Protein product: CASITGTINTEAFF.

V and J are TRBV20-1 and TRBJ2-1; TRBD2 matches 7 bases. The junction had 5 bases not matched to a gene; V was cut back by 6 bases and J by 9 bases. This CDR3 spans 11 amino acids. Germline V CDR1 and CDR2: DFQATT, SNEGSKA (reference sequence). CDR3 region: CSAEREAEQFF. CDR3 nucleotide sequence: TGCAGTGCAGAACGGGAGGCTGAGCAGTTCTTC.

J is TRBJ2-5 and V is TRBV4-1, with 9 positions matching TRBD2. Near its end, the DNA agrees better with TRBJ2-7, so the J call may be wrong. CDR3 size: 18 residues. Germline lookup yields CDR1 MGHRA and CDR2 YSYEKL. The CDR3: CASSQDLAGAVLSYEQYF. The CDR3 bases are TGCGCCAGCAGCCAAGATTTAGCGGGGGCCGTCCTTTCCTACGAGCAGTACTTC.

This clone appeared a single time. V gene TRBV7-8 combines with J gene TRBJ2-3; 11 nucleotides line up with TRBD2. The CDR3 spans 16 residues. In germline, CDR1 is SGHVS, CDR2 FQNEAQ. V was pared by 1 base and J by 2 bases, with 2 bases of the junction left unmatched. The chain's CDR3 is CASSLVLAGVTDTQYF. DNA for the CDR3: TGTGCCAGCAGCTTAGTACTAGCGGGGGTCACAGATACGCAGTATTTT. The variable domain in full, completed from reference TRBV7-8 and TRBJ2-3, reads GAGVSQSPRYKVAKRGQDVALRCDPISGHVSLFWYQQALGQGPEFLTYFQNEAQLDKSGLPSDRFFAERPEGSVSTLKIQRTQQEDSAVYLCASSLVLAGVTDTQYFGPGTRLTVL.

With regard to this clone: Relative to the germline gene, one junction end is altered; a read error may explain this. This chain links TRBV30 with TRBJ2-6; TRBD1 might be the D (5 bases). This CDR3 is 12 amino acids long. The germline V gene has CDR1 GTSNPN and CDR2 SVGIG (reference sequence). CDR3 sequence: CAWSTGANGLTF. The CDR3, as DNA: TGTGCCTGGAGCACTGGGGCCAACGGCCTGACTTTC.

This clone has just a few counts. The chain links TRBV7-9 to TRBJ2-4; D gene unclear. This CDR3 is 11 amino acids long. Germline CDR1 reads SEHNR; CDR2 reads FQNEAQ (reference sequence). Trimming shortened V by 2 bases and J by 12 bases, and 8 bases separated the two germline ends. The DNA for the CDR3 is TGTGCCAGCAGCTTAAGTGGCAGTCAGTACTTC. As protein: CASSLSGSQYF.

A note on this clone: Other nucleotide sequences in the sample specify the same CDR3. The CDR3 DNA reads TGTGCCAGCAGTGAAAGACAGGGTGGCAATCAGCCCCAGCATTTT. Translated: CASSERQGGNQPQHF. This sequence joins TRBV2 and TRBJ1-5; 7 bases map to TRBD1. With V trimmed by 2 bases and J by 2 bases, 3 bases remained unmatched. The CDR3 covers 15 residues. Germline V gene data show CDR1 as SNHLY and CDR2 as FYNNEI.

This clone has only a few counts. This chain connects TRBV5-1 to TRBJ2-5; possible D gene TRBD2, 6 bases. The V gene's germline CDR1 is SGHRS and CDR2 YFSETQ. The CDR3 runs to 14 residues. The ends were cut back, 1 base at V and 4 bases at J, with 11 bases in the middle. In DNA form, the CDR3 reads TGCGCCAGCAGCTTGCACGGGGGAGTAGAGACCCAGTACTTC. It yields the protein CASSLHGGVETQYF. Full variable domain (missing parts from reference TRBV5-1 and TRBJ2-5): KAGVTQTPRYLIKTRGQQVTLSCSPISGHRSVSWYQQTPGQGLQFLFEYFSETQRNKGNFPGRFSGRQFSNSRSEMNVSTLELGDSALYLCASSLHGGVETQYFGPGTRLLVL.

The J gene is TRBJ2-3, the V gene TRBV28, with 7 bases fitting TRBD2. Germline V gene lookup returns CDR1 MDHEN and CDR2 SYDVKM. With V trimmed by 6 bases and J by 4 bases, 7 bases remained unmatched. The CDR3 covers 14 residues. CDR3: CASRAGSSPDTQYF. DNA of the CDR3: TGTGCCAGCAGAGCGGGATCCTCCCCAGATACGCAGTATTTT.

This sequence joins TRBV28 and TRBJ2-7, with D tentatively TRBD1 (6 bases). CDR3 length: 15 residues. CDR1 is MDHEN and CDR2 is SYDVKM in the germline V gene. V lost 2 bases to trimming and J lost 2 bases, with 13 bases between them. This CDR3 reads CASSLAGVPPYEQYF. CDR3 bases: TGTGCCAGCAGTTTAGCAGGGGTACCACCCTACGAGCAGTACTTC. Supplemented by reference TRBV28 and TRBJ2-7, the full variable domain reads DVKVTQSSRYLVKRTGEKVFLECVQDMDHENMFWYRQDPGLGLRLIYFSYDVKMKEKGDIPEGYSVSREKKERFSLILESASTNQTSMYLCASSLAGVPPYEQYFGPGTRLTVT.

The rearrangement links TRBV29-1 to TRBJ2-5; 8 bases agree with TRBD1. TRBJ2-7 matches the DNA end more closely, so the J call is doubtful. Germline lookup yields CDR1 SQVTM and CDR2 ANQGSEA. The CDR3 loop spans 15 amino acids. CDR3 sequence: CSVRQGTTVSYEQYF. DNA for the CDR3: TGCAGCGTGAGACAGGGGACGACCGTATCCTACGAGCAGTACTTC.

This clone showed up just a few times. The V call is TRBV28, the J call TRBJ1-2, with D perhaps TRBD1 (5 bases). The CDR3 is made up of 12 amino acids. The V and J ends lost 6 bases and 5 bases respectively, with 10 bases between them. Germline CDR1 and CDR2: MDHEN and SYDVKM. In DNA form, the CDR3 reads TGTGCCAGCAGCGGGGGAGGGTATGGCTACACCTTC. This codes for CASSGGGYGYTF.

This sequence joins TRBV27 and TRBJ2-2, with 9 bases lining up with TRBD1. The germline V gene has CDR1 MNHEY and CDR2 SMNVEV (reference sequence). CDR3 length: 14 residues. The V gene end was trimmed by 5 bases and the J gene end by 8 bases; junction bases not matched to a gene: 6. CDR3 DNA sequence: TGTGCCAGCAGTCTAAACAGGGGGCAGGGGGAGCTGTTTTTT. This encodes CASSLNRGQGELFF.

The rearrangement uses TRBV11-2 and TRBJ2-7, with 11 bases matching TRBD2. The CDR3 is 16 amino acids. After removal of 5 bases from V and 0 bases from J, the junction contained 6 bases not matched to a gene. Germline CDR1 SGHAT, CDR2 FQNNGV. CDR3 in amino acids: CASSAGSGRVSYEQYF. CDR3 DNA: TGTGCCAGCAGCGCCGGTAGCGGGAGGGTCTCCTACGAGCAGTACTTC.

The table lists this clone with a count of one. The V call is TRBV7-2, the J call TRBJ1-2; 12 bases match TRBD1. The germline V gene has CDR1 SGHTA and CDR2 FQGNSA. The CDR3 consists of 15 residues. J lost 7 bases, V lost 6 bases, and 9 bases had no gene match. The CDR3 sequence is CASRPAGTGGAGYTF. CDR3 coding DNA: TGTGCCAGCAGACCAGCCGGGACAGGGGGCGCTGGCTACACCTTC.

The V and J genes are TRBV7-2 and TRBJ1-1; D unclear. Trimming stripped 2 bases from V and 8 bases from J, with 9 bases between. Per the germline V gene, CDR1 is SGHTA and CDR2 is FQGNSA. The CDR3 extends over 12 amino acids. CDR3 sequence: CASSLPSVEAFF. CDR3 in DNA: TGTGCCAGCAGCTTACCTTCTGTGGAAGCTTTCTTT.

The gene calls are TRBV28 and TRBJ2-7, with 8 bases lining up with TRBD1. CDR3 length: 14 residues. CDR1 MDHEN and CDR2 SYDVKM come from the germline V gene. V shed 5 bases, J shed 4 bases, and the junction held 7 bases outside the gene matches. The DNA for the CDR3 is TGTGCCAGCAGTCCCAGGACAGGGATTTACGAGCAGTACTTC. Protein product: CASSPRTGIYEQYF. Full variable domain (rest looked up from reference TRBV28 and TRBJ2-7): DVKVTQSSRYLVKRTGEKVFLECVQDMDHENMFWYRQDPGLGLRLIYFSYDVKMKEKGDIPEGYSVSREKKERFSLILESASTNQTSMYLCASSPRTGIYEQYFGPGTRLTVT.

This clone has more than one count but fewer than ten. The chain recombines TRBV9 with TRBJ1-6, with D possibly TRBD1 on 6 matching bases. CDR1 SGDLS and CDR2 YYNGEE come from the germline V gene. The V and J ends lost 3 bases and 7 bases respectively, with 14 bases between them. The CDR3 totals 15 residues. The CDR3 DNA reads as TGTGCCAGCAGCGCCGGGACAAAGAAAAATTCACCCCTCCACTTT. Encoded protein: CASSAGTKKNSPLHF.

The chain links TRBV28 to TRBJ2-1; 12 positions match TRBD2. The CDR3 has 14 amino acids. The ends lost 6 bases at V and 10 bases at J; junction bases unmatched: 7. CDR1 and CDR2 from the germline V gene are MDHEN and SYDVKM. CDR3 sequence (DNA): TGTGCCAGCAGGCTAGCGGGGGGGCTATGGGAGCAGTTCTTC. This encodes CASRLAGGLWEQFF.

The chain joins TRBV20-1 to TRBJ1-1; 7 nucleotides agree with TRBD1. This CDR3 is built from 11 residues. Losses at the gene ends were 6 bases for V and 8 bases for J; bases not matched to a gene: 6. CDR1 is DFQATT and CDR2 is SNEGSKA in the germline V gene (reference sequence). The CDR3 loop reads CSASDRAEAFF. CDR3 nucleotide sequence: TGCAGTGCGAGTGACAGGGCCGAAGCTTTCTTT.

Comments on this clone: At one end, the junction sequence differs from germline, possibly due to a read error. The chain employs TRBV7-9 and TRBJ1-3, with 8 bases that match TRBD1. CDR3 length: 16 residues. CDR1 is SEHNR and CDR2 is FQNEAQ in the germline V gene (reference sequence). This CDR3 reads CSSSLGNTGGGNTIYF. The CDR3 region has the DNA TGTTCCAGCAGCTTAGGGAATACAGGGGGAGGAAACACCATATATTTT.

The chain links TRBV28 to TRBJ2-2, with D hard to call. Deletions cut 8 bases from V and 3 bases from J, with 10 bases between. Germline loops: CDR1 MDHEN, CDR2 SYDVKM. The CDR3 length is 13 residues. The CDR3 DNA is TGTGCCAGCGGCAGTACGTACACCGGGGAGCTGTTTTTT. Translated, it gives CASGSTYTGELFF.

This clone has just a few counts. The chain employs TRBV4-1 and TRBJ2-7; 7 bases align to TRBD2. The ends lost 0 bases at V and 2 bases at J; junction bases unmatched: 7. The germline gives CDR1 MGHRA, CDR2 YSYEKL. The CDR3 loop spans 16 amino acids. CDR3 protein: CASSQDSSGLTYEQYF. As DNA, the CDR3 is TGCGCCAGCAGCCAAGACTCTAGCGGCTTAACCTACGAGCAGTACTTC.

Only a few counts were recorded for this clone. This chain joins TRBV30 and TRBJ2-7; D is possibly TRBD1 (6 bases). Between the trimmed V and J ends, which lost 4 bases and 5 bases, there was a span of 15 bases. The CDR3 extends over 13 amino acids. Germline CDR1 and CDR2: GTSNPN and SVGIG (reference sequence). CDR3 residues: CAWNVEPGDEQYF. The CDR3 DNA reads as TGTGCCTGGAATGTTGAACCAGGGGACGAGCAGTACTTC. The whole variable domain, remainder taken from reference TRBV30 and TRBJ2-7, is SQTIHQWPATLVQPVGSPLSLECTVEGTSNPNLYWYRQAAGRGLQLLFYSVGIGQISSEVPQNLSASRPQDRQFILSSKKLLLSDSGFYLCAWNVEPGDEQYFGPGTRLTVT.

The CDR3 DNA sequence: TGCAGCGTTGGGCAAAACACCGGGGAGCTGTTTTTT. This gives the protein CSVGQNTGELFF. The genes are TRBV29-1 and TRBJ2-2; D uncertain. The CDR3 length is 12 residues. The germline CDR1 and CDR2 sequences are SQVTM and ANQGSEA. V was pared by 4 bases and J by 2 bases, with 5 bases between.